These 18 T cell receptor beta chains came from one sample sequenced in a study of monozygotic twins with cystic fibrosis. Assay used: immunoSEQ multiplex PCR; TCRdb lists only in-frame clones, some missing. The sample contains 30,000 to 40,000 clones, around 90% of which appear only once. Sequencing was done on a sample of blood. The receptor source for this set is a boy aged 2 to 10 with cystic fibrosis.

This clone occurred a few times. The genes are TRBV6-5 and TRBJ2-6; D gene unclear. V lost 2 bases and J 4 bases, leaving 3 bases between the germline ends. This CDR3 comprises 13 residues. Germline V gives CDR1 MNHEY, CDR2 SVGAGI. The CDR3 protein is CASSYGGANVLTF. CDR3 in DNA: TGTGCCAGCAGTTACGGGGGGGCCAACGTCCTGACTTTC.

The chain combines TRBV7-2 with TRBJ1-6; unclear D gene. V was shortened by 2 bases and J by 9 bases, with 5 bases between the two germline ends. Germline CDR1 SGHTA, CDR2 FQGNSA. CDR3 size: 12 residues. CDR3 protein: CASSLIGSPLHF. CDR3 DNA sequence: TGTGCCAGCAGCTTAATAGGTTCACCCCTCCACTTT.

V usage is TRBV6-5 and J usage is TRBJ2-2, with D hard to call. Trimming shortened V by 0 bases and J by 4 bases, and 9 bases separated the two germline ends. The CDR3 is 15 amino acids. Germline lookup yields CDR1 MNHEY and CDR2 SVGAGI. The CDR3 nucleotides are TGTGCCAGCAGTTACTCTTCCCTAATCACCGGGGAGCTGTTTTTT. Its translation: CASSYSSLITGELFF.

There are a few counts of this clone. V is TRBV29-1 and J is TRBJ1-2; 7 bases map to TRBD1. With V trimmed by 2 bases and J by 0 bases, 3 bases remained unmatched. This CDR3 is 14 amino acids long. The germline gives CDR1 SQVTM, CDR2 ANQGSEA. The CDR3 nucleotides are TGCAGCGTTGAAATGGGACAGACTAACTATGGCTACACCTTC. The encoded protein is CSVEMGQTNYGYTF.

The chain carries TRBV6-6 and TRBJ2-2, with 12 bases identical to TRBD2. The germline gives CDR1 MNHNY, CDR2 SVGAGI (reference sequence). Trimming cost V 8 bases and J 6 bases; bases outside gene matches: 7. The CDR3 runs to 15 residues. CDR3 residues: CASGSSGGAAGELFF. The CDR3 DNA follows: TGTGCCAGCGGTTCTAGCGGGGGGGCCGCCGGGGAGCTGTTTTTT.

The genes are TRBV2 and TRBJ1-2, with D uncertain. The CDR3 is made up of 15 amino acids. Germline lookup yields CDR1 SNHLY and CDR2 FYNNEI. The germline V and J ends were trimmed by 2 bases and 3 bases, with 13 bases remaining between them. The CDR3: CASSEWSGLDYGYTF. CDR3 DNA sequence: TGTGCCAGCAGTGAATGGTCGGGATTGGACTATGGCTACACCTTC.

This clone appeared a single time. The genes are TRBV4-3 and TRBJ1-2; unclear D gene. There are 18 residues in the CDR3. Trimming removed 0 bases at V and 0 bases at J, with 17 bases between. The germline V gene encodes CDR1 LGHNA and CDR2 YSLEER. In DNA, the CDR3 is TGCGCCAGCAGCCAAGATCGCCGGGCAAGACCTACTAACTATGGCTACACCTTC. It codes for CASSQDRRARPTNYGYTF.

This sequence joins TRBV19 and TRBJ1-2, with TRBD1 matching over 7 bases. This CDR3 has 15 residues. The trim removed 7 bases at V and 3 bases at J, leaving 11 bases unmatched. Germline assignment: CDR1 LNHDA and CDR2 SQIVND (reference sequence). CDR3 residues: CASTTLGTADYGYTF. Here the CDR3 DNA reads TGTGCCAGTACCACCCTCGGGACAGCTGACTATGGCTACACCTTC.

The chain has TRBV29-1 and TRBJ2-5; TRBD2 matches at 7 bases. The germline V gene encodes CDR1 SQVTM and CDR2 ANQGSEA. Germline trimming cut 3 bases from V and 7 bases from J; bases unmatched to any gene: 11. The CDR3 is 14 amino acids. The CDR3 DNA follows: TGCAGCGTTGACCGACAGCGGGACGGAGGGACCCAGTACTTC. Translating it yields CSVDRQRDGGTQYF.

V usage is TRBV6-1 and J usage is TRBJ1-3; tentatively, D is TRBD1 (5 bases). The CDR3 is made up of 15 amino acids. CDR1 is MNHNS, CDR2 SASEGT, per germline. Trimming stripped 8 bases from V and 0 bases from J, with 14 bases between. The CDR3 DNA follows: TGTGCCAGCTCGAATGGGGGGAGCTCTGGAAACACCATATATTTT. Amino acid sequence: CASSNGGSSGNTIYF.

This clone came up once. V gene TRBV6-5 combines with J gene TRBJ2-1; D is unresolved. The length of the CDR3 is 13 residues. Per germline, CDR1 MNHEY and CDR2 SVGAGI. With 3 bases removed from V and 5 bases from J, the gap between germline ends came to 8 bases. The CDR3 loop reads CASSYSTDNEQFF. The CDR3 DNA is TGTGCCAGCAGTTATTCGACCGACAATGAGCAGTTCTTC.

CDR3 sequence: CASSFSRWQNNQPQHF. For the CDR3, the DNA is TGTGCCAGCAGCTTTAGTAGGTGGCAAAACAATCAGCCCCAGCATTTT. The chain couples TRBV5-5 to TRBJ1-5; D not certain. The germline gives CDR1 SGHKS, CDR2 YYEKEE (reference sequence). CDR3 size: 16 residues. The germline V and J ends were trimmed by 2 bases and 3 bases, with 15 bases remaining between them.

Only one count was recorded for this clone. This chain connects TRBV9 to TRBJ1-3; D might be TRBD1 (5 bases). CDR1 and CDR2 (germline): SGDLS, YYNGEE. The length of the CDR3 is 17 residues. V was clipped by 0 bases and J by 0 bases, with 13 bases between them. The chain's CDR3 is CASSVGGNLGSGNTIYF. The CDR3 DNA reads as TGTGCCAGCAGCGTAGGGGGCAACTTGGGCTCTGGAAACACCATATATTTT.

This chain uses TRBV4-2 with TRBJ2-3; a possible D gene is TRBD2 (6 bases). With 3 bases removed from V and 0 bases from J, the gap between germline ends came to 13 bases. The CDR3 totals 16 residues. Germline assignment: CDR1 LGHNA and CDR2 YNFKEQ. CDR3 sequence (DNA): TGTGCCAGCAGCCAGGACTACCCCTTTAGCACAGATACGCAGTATTTT. Amino acids: CASSQDYPFSTDTQYF.

The J gene is TRBJ1-5, the V gene TRBV6-4, with D possibly TRBD1 on 6 matching bases. V lost 4 bases and J 3 bases, leaving 22 bases between the germline ends. The CDR3 runs to 18 residues. Germline values: CDR1 MRHNA, CDR2 SNTAGT. CDR3: CASSGSLDRNNDNQPQHF. CDR3 coding DNA: TGTGCCAGCAGTGGTTCCTTAGACAGGAACAACGACAATCAGCCCCAGCATTTT.

The chain recombines TRBV27 with TRBJ2-1, with D perhaps matching TRBD1 (5 bases). CDR1 MNHEY and CDR2 SMNVEV come from the germline V gene (reference sequence). Trimming removed 3 bases at V and 8 bases at J, with 8 bases between. There are 12 residues in the CDR3. CDR3 sequence reads: CASSFQGDEQFF. DNA of the CDR3: TGTGCCAGCAGTTTTCAGGGTGATGAGCAGTTCTTC.

The sample holds one count of this clone. The V gene is TRBV27, the J gene TRBJ1-2; D unclear. The CDR3 is 15 residues long. V lost 5 bases and J 3 bases, leaving 16 bases between the germline ends. Germline V gives CDR1 MNHEY, CDR2 SMNVEV (reference sequence). CDR3 in amino acids: CASSPDGGSHYGYTF. The CDR3 nucleotides read TGTGCCAGCAGTCCCGACGGTGGAAGTCACTATGGCTACACCTTC.

The chain combines TRBV29-1 with TRBJ2-5; 7 bases are shared with TRBD2. The CDR3 consists of 14 residues. Germline loops: CDR1 SQVTM, CDR2 ANQGSEA. V shed 6 bases, J shed 5 bases, and the junction held 12 bases outside the gene matches. CDR3 nucleotides: TGCAGCGTCACCCGGGACTACGGGACGGAGACCCAGTACTTC. As protein: CSVTRDYGTETQYF. The full variable domain, with the rest looked up from reference TRBV29-1 and TRBJ2-5, is SAVISQKPSRDICQRGTSLTIQCQVDSQVTMMFWYRQQPGQSLTLIATANQGSEATYESGFVIDKFPISRPNLTFSTLTVSNMSPEDSSIYLCSVTRDYGTETQYFGPGTRLLVL.